This T cell receptor (beta chain) was sequenced during a study of T cells in women clearing cervical HPV infection. Clones were sequenced by immunoSEQ multiplex PCR, and TCRdb holds only the in-frame ones, with some missing. The sample totals 45,000 to 50,000 clones. CDR1 and CDR2 (germline): SGHTA, FQGNSA. There are 13 residues in the CDR3. Prevalent HPV16 infections were excluded; only incident single HPV16 infections included. A note on this clone: Its ends do not fully match the called genes, so a read error is possible. From the germline J gene comes the end of the CDR3, since the read stops 3 residues before it. This sample also contains other DNA sequences that code for the same CDR3.

The source material was blood buffy coat. The chain recombines TRBV7-2 with TRBJ1-3, with TRBD1 matching over 8 bases. The TCR originated in a woman between 18 and 70 years old with a cervical HPV16 infection that either progressed to CIN3+ or cleared (not recorded which). The sequenced part of the CDR3 DNA is TGTGCCAGCAGCTCCGACAGGGGAAACACG. Protein: CASSSDRGNT. The whole CDR3 reads CASSSDRGNTIYF.